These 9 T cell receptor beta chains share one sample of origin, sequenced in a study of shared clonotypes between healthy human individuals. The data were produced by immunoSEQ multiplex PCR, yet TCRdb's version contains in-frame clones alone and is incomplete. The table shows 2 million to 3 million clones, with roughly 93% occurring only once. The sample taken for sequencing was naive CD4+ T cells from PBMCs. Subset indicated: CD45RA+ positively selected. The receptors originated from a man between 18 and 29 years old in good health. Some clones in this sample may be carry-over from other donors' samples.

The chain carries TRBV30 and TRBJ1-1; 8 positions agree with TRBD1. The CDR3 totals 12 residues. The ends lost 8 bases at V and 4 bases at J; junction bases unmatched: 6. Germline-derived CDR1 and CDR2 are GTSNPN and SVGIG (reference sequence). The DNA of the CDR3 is TGTGCCGGGGACAGGAGGGGCACTGAAGCTTTCTTT. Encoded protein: CAGDRRGTEAFF.

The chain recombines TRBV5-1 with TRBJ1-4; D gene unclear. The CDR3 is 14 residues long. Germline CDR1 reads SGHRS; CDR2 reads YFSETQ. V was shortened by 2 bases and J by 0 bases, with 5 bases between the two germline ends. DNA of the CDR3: TGCGCCAGCAGCTTATTTGCAACTAATGAAAAACTGTTTTTT. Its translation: CASSLFATNEKLFF.

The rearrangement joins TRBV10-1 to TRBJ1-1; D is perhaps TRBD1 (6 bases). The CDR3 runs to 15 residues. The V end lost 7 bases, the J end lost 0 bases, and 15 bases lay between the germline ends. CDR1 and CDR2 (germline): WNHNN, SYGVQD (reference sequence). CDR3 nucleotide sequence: TGCGCCAGCATACCCCCCTGGGGGCTGAACACTGAAGCTTTCTTT. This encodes CASIPPWGLNTEAFF.

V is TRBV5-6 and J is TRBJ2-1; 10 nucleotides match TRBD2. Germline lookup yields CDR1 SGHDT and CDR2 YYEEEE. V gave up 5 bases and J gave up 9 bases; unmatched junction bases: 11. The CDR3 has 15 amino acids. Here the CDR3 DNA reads TGTGCCAGCAGTCGGACTAGCGGAAGGTTGGGTGAGCAGTTCTTC. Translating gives CASSRTSGRLGEQFF.

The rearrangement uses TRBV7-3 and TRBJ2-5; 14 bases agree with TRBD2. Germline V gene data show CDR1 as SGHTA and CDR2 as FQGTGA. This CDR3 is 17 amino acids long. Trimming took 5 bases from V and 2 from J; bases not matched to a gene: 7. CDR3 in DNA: TGTGCCAGCAGCCCTGGGACTAGCGGGGGAGCTCAAGAGACCCAGTACTTC. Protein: CASSPGTSGGAQETQYF.

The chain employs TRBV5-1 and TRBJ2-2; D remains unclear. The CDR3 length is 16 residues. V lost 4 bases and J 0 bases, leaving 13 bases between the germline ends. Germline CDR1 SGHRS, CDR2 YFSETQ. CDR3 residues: CASSPLGRTNTGELFF. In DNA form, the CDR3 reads TGCGCCAGCAGCCCCCTAGGTAGGACGAACACCGGGGAGCTGTTTTTT.

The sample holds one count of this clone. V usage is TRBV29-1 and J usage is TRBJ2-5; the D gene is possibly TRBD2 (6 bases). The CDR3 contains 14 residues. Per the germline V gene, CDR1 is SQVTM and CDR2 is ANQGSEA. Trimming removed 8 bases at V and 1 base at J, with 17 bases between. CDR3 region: CSTPGGNLQETQYF. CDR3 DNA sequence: TGCAGCACACCTGGAGGGAACCTCCAAGAGACCCAGTACTTC.

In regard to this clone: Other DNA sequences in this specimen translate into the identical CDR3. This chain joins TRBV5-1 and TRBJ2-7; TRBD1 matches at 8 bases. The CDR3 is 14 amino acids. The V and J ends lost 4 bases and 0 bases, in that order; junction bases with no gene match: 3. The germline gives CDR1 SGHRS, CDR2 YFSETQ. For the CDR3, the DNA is TGCGCCAGCAGCCCTGGGACAGGCTCCTACGAGCAGTACTTC. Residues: CASSPGTGSYEQYF. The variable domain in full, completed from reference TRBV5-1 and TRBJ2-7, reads KAGVTQTPRYLIKTRGQQVTLSCSPISGHRSVSWYQQTPGQGLQFLFEYFSETQRNKGNFPGRFSGRQFSNSRSEMNVSTLELGDSALYLCASSPGTGSYEQYFGPGTRLTVT.

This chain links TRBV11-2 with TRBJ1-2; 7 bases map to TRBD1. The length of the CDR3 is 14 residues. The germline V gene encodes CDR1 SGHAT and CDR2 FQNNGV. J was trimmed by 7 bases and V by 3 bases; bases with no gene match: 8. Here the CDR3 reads CASSFSGTVGGYTF. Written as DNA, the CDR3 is TGTGCCAGCAGCTTCTCCGGGACAGTTGGTGGCTACACCTTC.